Sequencing of this T cell receptor beta chain was carried out in a study of technical replicates of blood from a handful of donors. The CDR3 is made up of 13 amino acids. The ends were cut back, 8 bases at V and 4 bases at J, with 12 bases in the middle. Germline CDR1 reads MNHEY; CDR2 reads SMNVEV (reference sequence). This table comes from immunoSEQ multiplex PCR, and its TCRdb copy is limited to in-frame clones, with some not included. The sample holds 95,000 to 100,000 clones, around 95% seen once. Sequencing was carried out using T cells isolated from PBMCs. This clonotype was sampled from a human donor in good health. V is TRBV27 and J is TRBJ2-1; D ambiguous. The CDR3, as DNA: TGTGCCAGCGGTCCCTACCGATACAATGAGCAGTTCTTC. Residues: CASGPYRYNEQFF.